The T cell receptor (beta chain) described here comes from a study of shared clonotypes between healthy human individuals. In germline, CDR1 is LNHDA, CDR2 SQIVND (reference sequence). The CDR3 is 15 residues long. V lost 6 bases to trimming and J lost 1 base, with 15 bases between them. Sequencing used immunoSEQ multiplex PCR; TCRdb keeps in-frame clones, though not all of them. The data show about 2.5 million clones, about nine tenths seen once. The study separated CD4+ cells into CD45RA+ naive and CD45RA-negative memory subsets. The sample comprised naive CD4+ T cells from PBMCs. Subset described: CD45RA+ positively selected. The rearrangement uses TRBV19 and TRBJ1-1; D possibly corresponds to TRBD1 (6 bases). This clonotype was sampled from a young man in good health. Some clones in this sample may be carry-over from other donors' samples. DNA for the CDR3: TGTGCCAGTAGCCTCATGGGGGCGAAGAACACTGAAGCTTTCTTT. Translating it yields CASSLMGAKNTEAFF.